The subject of this entry is one T cell receptor beta chain. In the original workflow: From reference gene primer amplification, estimates of nucleated cell counts were derived. Clones were sequenced by immunoSEQ multiplex PCR, and TCRdb holds only the in-frame ones, with some missing. V, J and clone size were drawn from that table, and D and trimming were deduced from the DNA. The sample consists of 14,000 to 15,000 clones, roughly 92% of them appearing once. This CDR3 spans 16 amino acids. Germline CDR1 is SEHNR and CDR2 is FQNEAQ (reference sequence). Trimming cost V 3 bases and J 4 bases; bases outside gene matches: 9. These data belong to a study of blood T cell repertoires in COVID-19. About the study: Whether acute or convalescent, the COVID-19 samples came from the United States, Italy and Spain. The cDNA or gDNA used as material had been derived from T cells, B-cell-depleted T cells, or PBMCs.

Sequencing was performed on peripheral blood. The sequence was collected from a human donor with active COVID-19. The donor label of this sample is uncertain. This chain links TRBV7-9 with TRBJ2-3; 8 positions match TRBD1. In nucleotides, the CDR3 is TGTGCCAGCAGCTTGGACAGGGAGAGGAAGGCAGATACGCAGTATTTT. Amino acid sequence: CASSLDRERKADTQYF. The full variable domain, rest sourced from reference TRBV7-9 and TRBJ2-3, is DTGVSQNPRHKITKRGQNVTFRCDPISEHNRLYWYRQTLGQGPEFLTYFQNEAQLEKSRLLSDRFSAERPKGSFSTLEIQRTEQGDSAMYLCASSLDRERKADTQYFGPGTRLTVL.